This T cell receptor (beta chain) was sequenced for a study of CD8 T cells in ankylosing spondylitis. Points from the study as a whole: Disease-associated clones were reportedly significantly overrepresented in matched ankylosing spondylitis synovial fluid.

This clonotype was counted ten times or more. Its target is unknown. V was pared by 0 bases and J by 5 bases, with 13 bases between. This CDR3 contains 14 residues. Germline V gene lookup returns CDR1 DFQATT and CDR2 SNEGSKA (reference sequence). As the method for making TCR beta libraries, quantitative 5'-RACE with molecular barcodes was used. One entry per CDR3 protein results from TCRdb running MiXCR on the 5' RACE reads. Altogether 24,000 or so distinct CDR3 sequences are present, 10% to 15% being singletons, with the ten largest covering about 35%. The clonotype comes from a male donor with ankylosing spondylitis or in good health (not recorded which). This chain links TRBV20-1 with TRBJ2-5; the D gene could be TRBD1 or TRBD2 (5 bases each). The specimen was blood. The chain's CDR3 is CSARDRDQRETQYF. DNA of the CDR3: TGCAGTGCTAGAGATAGGGACCAACGCGAGACCCAGTACTTC.